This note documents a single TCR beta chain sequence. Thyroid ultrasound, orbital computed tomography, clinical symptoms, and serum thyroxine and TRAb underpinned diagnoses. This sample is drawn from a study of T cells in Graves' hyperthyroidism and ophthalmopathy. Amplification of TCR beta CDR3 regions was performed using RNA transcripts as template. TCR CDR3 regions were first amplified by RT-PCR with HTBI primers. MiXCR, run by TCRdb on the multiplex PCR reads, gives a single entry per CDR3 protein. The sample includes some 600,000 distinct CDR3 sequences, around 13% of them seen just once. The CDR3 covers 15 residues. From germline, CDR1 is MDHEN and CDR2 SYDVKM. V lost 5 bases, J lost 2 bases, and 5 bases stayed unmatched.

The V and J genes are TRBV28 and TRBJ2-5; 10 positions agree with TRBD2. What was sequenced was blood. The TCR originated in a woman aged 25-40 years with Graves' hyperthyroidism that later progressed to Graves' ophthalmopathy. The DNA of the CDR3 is TGTGCCAGCAGTCCCGGGACTAGCGAACAAGAGACCCAGTACTTC. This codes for CASSPGTSEQETQYF.